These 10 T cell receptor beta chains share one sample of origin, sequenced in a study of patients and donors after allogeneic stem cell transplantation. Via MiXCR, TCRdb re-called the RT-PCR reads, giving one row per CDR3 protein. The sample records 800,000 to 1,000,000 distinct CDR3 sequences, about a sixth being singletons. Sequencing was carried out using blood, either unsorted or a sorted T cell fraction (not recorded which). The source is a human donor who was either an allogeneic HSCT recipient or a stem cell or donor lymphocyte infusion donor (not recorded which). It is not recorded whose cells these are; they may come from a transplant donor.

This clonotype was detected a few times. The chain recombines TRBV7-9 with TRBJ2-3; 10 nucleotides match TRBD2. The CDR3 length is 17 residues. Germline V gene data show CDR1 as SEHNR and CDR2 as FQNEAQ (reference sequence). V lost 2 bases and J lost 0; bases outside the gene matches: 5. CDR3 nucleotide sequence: TGTGCCAGCAGCTTACCTAGCGGGGGTGCTAGCACAGATACGCAGTATTTT. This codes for CASSLPSGGASTDTQYF.

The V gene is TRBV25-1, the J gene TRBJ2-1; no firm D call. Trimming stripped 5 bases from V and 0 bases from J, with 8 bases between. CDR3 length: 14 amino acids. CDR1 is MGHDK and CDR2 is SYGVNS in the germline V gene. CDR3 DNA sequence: TGTGCCAGCAGTCACGGATCCTCCTACAATGAGCAGTTCTTC. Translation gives CASSHGSSYNEQFF.

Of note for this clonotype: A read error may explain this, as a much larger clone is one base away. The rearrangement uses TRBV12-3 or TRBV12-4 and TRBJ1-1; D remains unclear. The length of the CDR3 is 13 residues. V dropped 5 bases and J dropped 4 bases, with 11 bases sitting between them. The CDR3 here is CASSQTPSTEAFF. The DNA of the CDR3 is TGTGCCAGCAGTCAGACACCGAGCACTGAAGCTTTCTTT.

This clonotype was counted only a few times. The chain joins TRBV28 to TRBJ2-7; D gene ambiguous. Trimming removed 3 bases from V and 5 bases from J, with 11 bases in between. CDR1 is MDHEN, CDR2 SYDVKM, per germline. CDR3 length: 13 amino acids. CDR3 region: CASSFNSPDEQYF. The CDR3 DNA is TGTGCCAGCAGTTTTAACAGCCCAGACGAGCAGTACTTC. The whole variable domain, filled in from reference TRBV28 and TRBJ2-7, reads DVKVTQSSRYLVKRTGEKVFLECVQDMDHENMFWYRQDPGLGLRLIYFSYDVKMKEKGDIPEGYSVSREKKERFSLILESASTNQTSMYLCASSFNSPDEQYFGPGTRLTVT.

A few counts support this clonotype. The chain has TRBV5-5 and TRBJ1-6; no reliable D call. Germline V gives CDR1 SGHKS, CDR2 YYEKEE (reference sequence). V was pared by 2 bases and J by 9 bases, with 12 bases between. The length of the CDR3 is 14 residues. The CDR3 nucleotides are TGTGCCAGCAGCTTTCGGGGAGGGAGTTCACCCCTCCACTTT. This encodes CASSFRGGSSPLHF.

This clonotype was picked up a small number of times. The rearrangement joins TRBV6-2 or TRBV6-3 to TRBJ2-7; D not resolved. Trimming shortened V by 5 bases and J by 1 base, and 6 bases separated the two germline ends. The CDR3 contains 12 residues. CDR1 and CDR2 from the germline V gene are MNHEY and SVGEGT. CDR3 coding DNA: TGTGCCAGCAGTCCAAAGTCCTACGAGCAGTACTTC. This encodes CASSPKSYEQYF.

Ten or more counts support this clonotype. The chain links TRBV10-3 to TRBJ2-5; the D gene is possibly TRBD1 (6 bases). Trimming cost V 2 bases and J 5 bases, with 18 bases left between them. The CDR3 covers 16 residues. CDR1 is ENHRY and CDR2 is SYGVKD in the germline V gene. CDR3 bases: TGTGCCATCAGTGAGGCTCACAGGGACCTCACGGAGACCCAGTACTTC. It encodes CAISEAHRDLTETQYF.

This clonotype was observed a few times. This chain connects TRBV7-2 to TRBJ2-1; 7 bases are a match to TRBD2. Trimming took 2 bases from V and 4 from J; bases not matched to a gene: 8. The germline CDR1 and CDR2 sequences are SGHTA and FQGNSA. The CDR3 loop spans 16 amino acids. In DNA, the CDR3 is TGTGCCAGCAGCTTATTCGGCGGGAGAACTTACAATGAGCAGTTCTTC. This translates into CASSLFGGRTYNEQFF.

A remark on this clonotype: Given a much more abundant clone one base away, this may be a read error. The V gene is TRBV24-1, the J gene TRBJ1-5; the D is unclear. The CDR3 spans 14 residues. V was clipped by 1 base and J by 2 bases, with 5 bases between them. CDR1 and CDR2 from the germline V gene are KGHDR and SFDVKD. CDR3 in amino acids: CATSDFGGNQPQHF. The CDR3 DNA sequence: TGTGCCACCAGTGATTTCGGGGGCAATCAGCCCCAGCATTTT.

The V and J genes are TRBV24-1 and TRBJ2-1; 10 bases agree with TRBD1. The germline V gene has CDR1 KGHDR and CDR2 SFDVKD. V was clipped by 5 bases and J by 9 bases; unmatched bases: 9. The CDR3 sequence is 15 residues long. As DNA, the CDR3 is TGTGCCACCAGTGGGGGGACAGGGGTTTTAACTGAGCAGTTCTTC. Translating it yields CATSGGTGVLTEQFF.